What follows are 31 T cell receptor beta chains derived from one specimen sequenced in a study of Tregs in tolerant kidney transplant recipients. The repertoire was sequenced with immunoSEQ multiplex PCR; TCRdb's copy has only in-frame clones and lacks some. This sample's table has about 48,000 clones. The source was CD4+ T cells from blood, collected before the transplant. These receptors came from a human donor who received a combined kidney and bone marrow transplant.

The CDR3 region is CASSLAQTFSDEQFF. The sequenced part of the CDR3 DNA is TGTGCCAGCAGCTTAGCACAGACTTTTAGCGATGAG. V gene TRBV7-9 combines with J gene TRBJ2-1, with a weak D call TRBD2 (5 bases). Sequencing ends 3 residues short of the CDR3 end; the germline J gene provides the rest. The germline V gene encodes CDR1 SEHNR and CDR2 FQNEAQ (reference sequence). Trimming pared 0 bases from V and 8 bases from J, leaving 14 bases between. There are 15 residues in the CDR3. The full variable domain, its missing parts supplied by reference TRBV7-9 and TRBJ2-1, is DTGVSQNPRHKITKRGQNVTFRCDPISEHNRLYWYRQTLGQGPEFLTYFQNEAQLEKSRLLSDRFSAERPKGSFSTLEIQRTEQGDSAMYLCASSLAQTFSDEQFFGPGTRLTVL.

In regard to this clone: The read is 3 residues too short to cover the CDR3 end, so that end is filled in from the germline J gene. V gene TRBV5-1 combines with J gene TRBJ1-4; 8 nucleotides align to TRBD1. This CDR3 comprises 16 residues. The germline V gene encodes CDR1 SGHRS and CDR2 YFSETQ. Germline trimming cut 4 bases from V and 7 bases from J; bases unmatched to any gene: 12. The covered CDR3 bases are TGCGCCAGCAGCGAGGAAGGACAGGGCCTTGGTGAAAAA. Translation: CASSEEGQGLGEK. The entire CDR3 reads CASSEEGQGLGEKLFF.

Of note for this clone: The read comes to an end 3 residues before the CDR3 does, leaving the germline J gene to fill in the end. The chain couples TRBV7-9 to TRBJ2-1, with D tentatively TRBD1 (5 bases). Germline assignment: CDR1 SEHNR and CDR2 FQNEAQ (reference sequence). The CDR3 spans 12 residues. V dropped 5 bases and J dropped 6 bases, with 8 bases sitting between them. The sequenced part of the CDR3 DNA is TGTGCCAGCAGCCCTGACAGCAATGAG. This gives the protein CASSPDSNE. The whole CDR3 protein reads CASSPDSNEQFF.

As for this clone: Read data end 3 residues before the CDR3 end; the end is taken from the germline J gene. J is TRBJ1-2 and V is TRBV7-2; no firm D call. This CDR3 region has 13 residues. Germline CDR1 and CDR2: SGHTA and FQGNSA. The covered CDR3 bases are TGTGCCAGCAGCCAAAGCCCCGGGGTGGGC. Protein product: CASSQSPGVG. The entire CDR3 reads CASSQSPGVGYTF. The whole variable domain, remainder taken from reference TRBV7-2 and TRBJ1-2, is GAGVSQSPSNKVTEKGKDVELRCDPISGHTALYWYRQSLGQGLEFLIYFQGNSAPDKSGLPSDRFSAERTGGSVSTLTIQRTQQEDSAVYLCASSQSPGVGYTFGSGTRLTVV.

With respect to this clone: The sequence runs out 3 residues before the end of the CDR3; the remainder is reconstructed from the germline J gene. The rearrangement links TRBV20-1 to TRBJ2-1; 8 bases align to TRBD1. This CDR3 is built from 16 residues. The germline gives CDR1 DFQATT, CDR2 SNEGSKA (reference sequence). J was trimmed by 3 bases and V by 3 bases; bases with no gene match: 10. Partial CDR3 DNA: TGCAGTGCTAGCCCTCCTACCGGGACAGGCTACAATGAG. As protein: CSASPPTGTGYNE. The full CDR3 is CSASPPTGTGYNEQFF.

Comments on this clone: The CDR3 extends 3 residues past the end of the read, so its final part is completed from the germline J gene. This chain uses TRBV11-2 with TRBJ1-6; no firm D call. CDR3 length: 12 amino acids. V was trimmed by 4 bases and J by 8 bases, leaving 6 bases between them. Germline V lookup: CDR1 SGHAT, CDR2 FQNNGV. The part of the CDR3 DNA that was read is TGTGCCAGCAGCTCAGGAGATTCACCC. Its translation is CASSSGDSP. The whole CDR3 sequence is CASSSGDSPLHF.

Comment on this clone: The read falls 3 residues short of the CDR3 end, and the missing part is taken from the germline J gene. The V and J genes are TRBV6-4 and TRBJ2-3, with D unclear. Per the germline V gene, CDR1 is MRHNA and CDR2 is SNTAGT. The CDR3 has 13 amino acids. With 6 bases removed from V and 2 bases from J, the gap between germline ends came to 9 bases. The CDR3 DNA, read in part, is TGTGCCAGCAGCAGAGAGTTCACAGATACG. The encoded protein is CASSREFTDT. The entire CDR3 protein reads CASSREFTDTQYF.

Points on this clone: The CDR3 is cut off 3 residues early in the read; its end comes from the germline J gene. The rearrangement uses TRBV19 and TRBJ1-2, with TRBD1 identical over 11 bases. This CDR3 has 17 residues. V dropped 5 bases and J dropped 4; count of bases not matched to a gene: 12. In germline, CDR1 is LNHDA, CDR2 SQIVND (reference sequence). The CDR3 protein is CASSSPRFGTGGYGYTF. The DNA read from the CDR3 is TGTGCCAGTAGTTCCCCGAGGTTTGGGACAGGGGGCTATGGC.

In the case of this clone: The CDR3 extends 3 residues past the end of the read, so its final part is completed from the germline J gene. The chain couples TRBV7-9 to TRBJ1-1; the match to TRBD1 covers 8 bases. CDR3 length: 14 residues. Germline loops: CDR1 SEHNR, CDR2 FQNEAQ (reference sequence). Trimming took 3 bases from V and 1 from J; bases not matched to a gene: 1. CDR3 residues: CASSLGQANTEAFF. The DNA read from the CDR3 is TGTGCCAGCAGCTTGGGACAGGCGAACACTGAA.

As to this clone: A junction boundary mismatches the germline segment, possibly from a read error. The CDR3 is cut off 3 residues early in the read; its end comes from the germline J gene. V and J are TRBV4-2 and TRBJ2-5; 8 positions agree with TRBD1. The length of the CDR3 is 15 residues. Germline V gene lookup returns CDR1 LGHNA and CDR2 YNFKEQ. The CDR3 bases that were read are TGCGCCAGCAGCCAAGCGACAGGGGCTGCAGAGACC. Protein product: CASSQATGAAET. The full CDR3 protein is CASSQATGAAETQYF.

Comment on this clone: The read falls 3 residues short of the CDR3 end, and the missing part is taken from the germline J gene. The V call is TRBV7-8, the J call TRBJ1-1; TRBD1 aligns across 9 bases. The length of the CDR3 is 14 residues. CDR1 and CDR2 (germline): SGHVS, FQNEAQ. V shed 5 bases, J shed 5 bases, and the junction held 6 bases outside the gene matches. CDR3 region: CASSPGQGRTEAFF. CDR3 bases read: TGTGCCAGCAGCCCAGGACAGGGGAGGACTGAA.

A note on this clone: The CDR3 is cut off 3 residues early in the read; its end comes from the germline J gene. The chain combines TRBV7-9 with TRBJ1-1; D is unresolved. The V end was cut by 5 bases, the J end by 4 bases, with 11 bases between. The CDR3 has 13 residues. The germline gives CDR1 SEHNR, CDR2 FQNEAQ (reference sequence). CDR3 DNA (partial): TGTGCCAGCAGCCCTCCGCCAGTCACTGAA. Protein sequence: CASSPPPVTE. The whole CDR3 region reads CASSPPPVTEAFF. The full variable domain, in which reference TRBV7-9 and TRBJ1-1 provide the parts outside the CDR3, is DTGVSQNPRHKITKRGQNVTFRCDPISEHNRLYWYRQTLGQGPEFLTYFQNEAQLEKSRLLSDRFSAERPKGSFSTLEIQRTEQGDSAMYLCASSPPPVTEAFFGQGTRLTVV.

As for this clone: Read sequence stops 3 residues before the CDR3 end, and the germline J gene provides the missing end. The chain joins TRBV20-1 to TRBJ2-2; TRBD2 might be the D (7 bases). This CDR3 has 14 amino acids. Germline V gene data show CDR1 as DFQATT and CDR2 as SNEGSKA (reference sequence). The germline V and J ends were trimmed by 6 bases and 2 bases, with 13 bases remaining between them. The CDR3 DNA, read in part, is TGCAGTGCCCCTGGGGGGGGCAACACCGGGGAG. It translates to CSAPGGGNTGE. In full, the CDR3 reads CSAPGGGNTGELFF.

Comment on this clone: The CDR3 extends 3 residues past the end of the read, so its final part is completed from the germline J gene. The genes are TRBV5-5 and TRBJ2-2, with TRBD2 matching over 10 bases. Losses at the gene ends were 1 base for V and 7 bases for J; bases not matched to a gene: 4. The germline V gene has CDR1 SGHKS and CDR2 YYEKEE (reference sequence). CDR3 length: 15 residues. The CDR3 sequence is CASSLTSGAVGELFF. The sequenced CDR3 bases are TGTGCCAGCAGCTTGACTAGCGGGGCGGTCGGGGAG.

As to this clone: The read finishes 3 residues shy of the CDR3 end, and the germline J gene is used to complete it. This rearrangement joins TRBV11-2 to TRBJ1-2; D is perhaps TRBD1 (6 bases). This CDR3 comprises 13 residues. CDR1 is SGHAT, CDR2 FQNNGV, per germline. CDR3 region: CASSSRGGEGYTF. The CDR3 bases that were read are TGTGCCAGCAGCTCCAGGGGTGGTGAGGGC.

Turning to this clone: The missing CDR3 end, 3 residues past where the read stops, is filled in from the germline J gene. V usage is TRBV7-2 and J usage is TRBJ1-3; a possible D gene is TRBD1 (5 bases). This CDR3 contains 15 residues. Germline V gene data show CDR1 as SGHTA and CDR2 as FQGNSA. Trimming pared 4 bases from V and 0 bases from J, leaving 10 bases between. CDR3 region: CASSSGPSSGNTIYF. Partial CDR3 DNA: TGTGCCAGCAGCTCAGGGCCGAGCTCTGGAAACACC.

As regards this clone: With the read ending 3 residues before the CDR3 end, the germline J gene is used to fill in that end. V usage is TRBV20-1 and J usage is TRBJ2-1; 10 bases match TRBD2. The junction had 7 bases not matched to a gene; V was cut back by 6 bases and J by 5 bases. Germline lookup yields CDR1 DFQATT and CDR2 SNEGSKA (reference sequence). The CDR3 is made up of 14 amino acids. The sequenced part of the CDR3 DNA is TGCAGTGCACAGGGACTAGCGAAAAACAATGAG. Translating it yields CSAQGLAKNNE. The CDR3 reads in full as CSAQGLAKNNEQFF.

Worth noting for this clone: From the germline J gene comes the end of the CDR3, since the read stops 3 residues before it. The V gene is TRBV20-1, the J gene TRBJ2-3; TRBD2 agrees at 8 bases. V was pared by 4 bases and J by 0 bases, with 9 bases of the junction left unmatched. Germline CDR1 reads DFQATT; CDR2 reads SNEGSKA (reference sequence). This CDR3 is 16 amino acids long. The CDR3 loop reads CSAIDSGRTSTDTQYF. The part of the CDR3 DNA that was read is TGCAGTGCTATCGACAGCGGGAGAACCAGCACAGATACG.

Comments on this clone: Read data end 3 residues before the CDR3 end; the end is taken from the germline J gene. The chain is built from TRBV7-2 and TRBJ2-2; D not resolved. Germline-derived CDR1 and CDR2 are SGHTA and FQGNSA. The ends were cut back, 7 bases at V and 0 bases at J, with 9 bases in the middle. The length of the CDR3 is 14 residues. The sequenced CDR3 bases are TGTGCCAGCACTTATAGGGCGAACACCGGGGAG. Its protein product is CASTYRANTGE. The full-length CDR3 reads as CASTYRANTGELFF.

For this clone: The read ends 3 residues shy of where the CDR3 ends; the end is completed using the germline J gene. V and J are TRBV18 and TRBJ2-7; TRBD2 is a possible D gene (6 bases). V was pared by 6 bases and J by 1 base, with 19 bases between. The CDR3 covers 16 residues. Looked up from germline, CDR1 is KGHSH and CDR2 is LQKENI. Incomplete CDR3 DNA: TGTGCCAGCTCTCAACTAAACCGGGACTCATCCTACGAG. Its translation: CASSQLNRDSSYE. The complete CDR3 protein is CASSQLNRDSSYEQYF.

A word on this clone: The CDR3 goes on 3 residues after the read ends, and that part is filled in from the germline J gene. The V call is TRBV18, the J call TRBJ2-3, with D perhaps matching TRBD1 (6 bases). V gave up 3 bases and J gave up 4 bases, with 17 bases separating them. Germline V gives CDR1 KGHSH, CDR2 LQKENI. The CDR3 runs 16 residues. The CDR3: CASSPQDRRGSDTQYF. The DNA read from the CDR3 is TGTGCCAGCTCACCCCAAGACAGGCGTGGTTCAGATACG.

The CDR3 loop is CASSQSAGSGANVLTF. CDR3 DNA (partial): TGCGCCAGCAGTCAATCTGCGGGCTCTGGGGCCAACGTC. The V gene is TRBV23-1, the J gene TRBJ2-6; perhaps TRBD2 as D (5 bases). Read coverage stops 3 residues before the CDR3 terminus; the germline J gene supplies the remainder. TRBV23-1 has ORF status, its function being uncertain. This CDR3 spans 16 amino acids. V was shortened by 0 bases and J by 0 bases, with 6 bases between the two germline ends.

Partial CDR3 DNA: TGTGCCAGCTCACCCTCAGGGGCAGATACG. Protein: CASSPSGADT. The complete CDR3 sequence is CASSPSGADTQYF. The rearrangement links TRBV18 to TRBJ2-3; D is perhaps TRBD1 (6 bases). The sequenced fragment ends 3 residues before the CDR3 boundary, so the rest is inferred from the germline J gene. Germline V lookup: CDR1 KGHSH, CDR2 LQKENI. V gave up 3 bases and J gave up 4 bases, with 8 bases separating them. The CDR3 consists of 13 residues.

Concerning this clone itself: The CDR3 goes on 3 residues after the read ends, and that part is filled in from the germline J gene. The genes are TRBV30 and TRBJ2-5; 7 bases align to TRBD1. Germline V lookup: CDR1 GTSNPN, CDR2 SVGIG (reference sequence). Germline trimming cut 3 bases from V and 4 bases from J; bases unmatched to any gene: 8. The CDR3 sequence is 14 residues long. This CDR3 is CAWRMAGGLETQYF. CDR3 DNA (partial): TGTGCCTGGAGAATGGCAGGGGGATTAGAGACC.

On this clone itself: The CDR3 end is not reached by the read, which stops 3 residues before it; the germline J gene fills it in. The chain joins TRBV7-9 to TRBJ2-7; 8 nucleotides line up with TRBD2. From germline, CDR1 is SEHNR and CDR2 FQNEAQ (reference sequence). V was clipped by 5 bases and J by 2 bases; unmatched bases: 8. The CDR3 length is 15 residues. The CDR3 here is CASSPGRGLTYEQYF. CDR3 DNA (partial): TGTGCCAGCAGCCCCGGGAGGGGGTTAACCTACGAG.

This chain's CDR3 is CASRLDRDNQPQHF. The DNA read from the CDR3 is TGTGCCAGTAGATTGGACAGGGACAATCAGCCC. This chain uses TRBV19 with TRBJ1-5; 8 positions agree with TRBD1. The CDR3 goes on 3 residues after the read ends, and that part is filled in from the germline J gene. Germline V gene sequence: CDR1 LNHDA, CDR2 SQIVND (reference sequence). The CDR3 runs 14 residues. J was trimmed by 3 bases and V by 6 bases; bases with no gene match: 4.

To note about this clone: The read terminates 3 residues before the CDR3 end, so the remaining end is supplied by the germline J gene. This chain connects TRBV7-9 to TRBJ1-2; the D is unclear. V lost 8 bases and J lost 0, with 13 bases in between. The CDR3 is 14 amino acids. Germline values: CDR1 SEHNR, CDR2 FQNEAQ (reference sequence). Partial CDR3 DNA: TGTGCCAGCGATACGGGGAAGGCTAACTATGGC. This translates into CASDTGKANYG. The complete CDR3 sequence is CASDTGKANYGYTF.

Comments on this clone: Read coverage stops 3 residues before the CDR3 terminus; the germline J gene supplies the remainder. This chain connects TRBV7-6 to TRBJ2-1; perhaps TRBD2 as D (5 bases). CDR3 size: 13 residues. Germline V gene lookup returns CDR1 SGHVS and CDR2 FNYEAQ. The ends were cut back, 7 bases at V and 9 bases at J, with 16 bases in the middle. The CDR3 spells CASTVEGPGEQFF. Incomplete CDR3 DNA: TGTGCCAGCACCGTTGAGGGTCCTGGTGAG. Together with reference TRBV7-6 and TRBJ2-1, the CDR3 gives the full variable domain: GAGVSQSPRYKVTKRGQDVALRCDPISGHVSLYWYRQALGQGPEFLTYFNYEAQQDKSGLPNDRFSAERPEGSISTLTIQRTEQRDSAMYRCASTVEGPGEQFFGPGTRLTVL.

As regards this clone: The read ends 3 residues shy of where the CDR3 ends; the end is completed using the germline J gene. The rearrangement uses TRBV18 and TRBJ1-1; D remains ambiguous. Germline V lookup: CDR1 KGHSH, CDR2 LQKENI. Deletions cut 2 bases from V and 6 bases from J, with 10 bases between. The CDR3 totals 13 residues. The CDR3 here is CASSPGQEAEAFF. The sequenced CDR3 bases are TGTGCCAGCTCACCAGGCCAGGAGGCTGAA.

Remarks on this clone: Sequencing ends 3 residues short of the CDR3 end; the germline J gene provides the rest. The chain uses TRBV19 and TRBJ2-3, with 12 bases that match TRBD2. V was pared by 9 bases and J by 5 bases, with 12 bases of the junction left unmatched. The CDR3 length is 16 residues. Germline V gene data show CDR1 as LNHDA and CDR2 as SQIVND (reference sequence). The CDR3 is CASGGSLAGGRDTQYF. CDR3 bases read: TGTGCCAGCGGGGGCTCACTAGCGGGGGGCCGAGATACG.

CDR3 sequence reads: CASSPQGALGNEQFF. Incomplete CDR3 DNA: TGTGCCAGCTCACCACAGGGGGCTTTGGGCAATGAG. The V gene is TRBV18, the J gene TRBJ2-1; 7 bases match TRBD1. The CDR3 end falls 3 residues outside the read, so it is completed with the germline J gene. CDR3 length equals 15 residues. V dropped 1 base and J dropped 6; count of bases not matched to a gene: 6. CDR1 and CDR2 from the germline V gene are KGHSH and LQKENI.